The T cell receptor (beta chain) under discussion was sequenced for a study of T-cell reconstitution after alpha-beta-depleted transplantation in children. The TCRbeta library was prepared with unique molecular identifiers. TCRdb re-analysed the PCR reads in MiXCR, keeping a single row per CDR3 protein. The sample consists of 490,000 or so distinct CDR3 sequences, approximately 12% of them appearing once. In its sample, this clonotype was seen many times. The CDR3 contains 14 residues. CDR1 is SGHVS and CDR2 is FNYEAQ in the germline V gene. Deletions cut 3 bases from V and 5 bases from J, with 12 bases between.

The source was PBMCs from the stem cell graft donor, collected from the stem cell graft. The chain combines TRBV7-6 with TRBJ2-3, with a possible D match to TRBD1 (5 bases). The TCR sequence derives from a human donor who donated a stem cell graft to a child with combined immunodeficiency. The CDR3 DNA reads TGTGCCAGCAGCTTGGGTGGGGCACTAGATACGCAGTATTTT. It codes for CASSLGGALDTQYF.